A single sample gave rise to the 21 T cell receptor beta chains below, sequenced in a study of patients and donors after allogeneic stem cell transplantation. TCRdb passed the RT-PCR reads through MiXCR, listing each CDR3 protein once. Counted here are about 400,000 distinct CDR3 sequences, roughly 16% occurring once; the ten biggest clones make up around 7.2%. Material for sequencing was blood, either unsorted or a sorted T cell fraction (not recorded which). The origin of the receptors is a human donor who was either an allogeneic HSCT recipient or a stem cell or donor lymphocyte infusion donor (not recorded which). It is not recorded whose cells these are; they may come from a transplant donor.

This clonotype occurred many times. V and J are TRBV24-1 and TRBJ2-3, with D tentatively TRBD2 (6 bases). The CDR3 sequence is 16 residues long. Trimming removed 4 bases at V and 1 base at J, with 14 bases between. Germline V gene data show CDR1 as KGHDR and CDR2 as SFDVKD. The CDR3 region has the DNA TGTGCCACCAGTGACGCAGCGGGTCCCGGCACAGATACGCAGTATTTT. As protein: CATSDAAGPGTDTQYF.

This clonotype appeared many times. V gene TRBV4-3 combines with J gene TRBJ2-1; tentative D call: TRBD2 (7 bases). Trimming shortened V by 1 base and J by 3 bases, and 16 bases separated the two germline ends. There are 17 residues in the CDR3. The V gene's germline CDR1 is LGHNA and CDR2 YSLEER. CDR3: CASSQGGSGGCYNEQFF. DNA of the CDR3: TGCGCCAGCAGCCAAGGGGGTTCGGGGGGCTGCTACAATGAGCAGTTCTTC.

The chain couples TRBV20-1 to TRBJ2-1, with 8 bases identical to TRBD2. The length of the CDR3 is 20 residues. V lost 1 base and J lost 7; bases outside the gene matches: 24. Germline V CDR1 and CDR2: DFQATT, SNEGSKA (reference sequence). The CDR3 DNA reads as TGCAGTGCTAGAGCGGCAGTAACAGCGACAGTGGGGGGACTAGGGAATGAGCAGTTCTTC. Its protein product is CSARAAVTATVGGLGNEQFF.

The rearrangement links TRBV18 to TRBJ2-2; TRBD2 agrees at 8 bases. After removal of 4 bases from V and 6 bases from J, the junction contained 7 bases not matched to a gene. The CDR3 contains 15 residues. Germline CDR1 KGHSH, CDR2 LQKENI. DNA for the CDR3: TGTGCCAGCTCACTCGAGACTAGCGTCCCCGGGGAGCTGTTTTTT. It codes for CASSLETSVPGELFF.

J is TRBJ2-7 and V is TRBV5-5; 7 nucleotides match TRBD2. Germline V gene sequence: CDR1 SGHKS, CDR2 YYEKEE (reference sequence). V shed 4 bases, J shed 2 bases, and the junction held 6 bases outside the gene matches. This CDR3 has 14 residues. CDR3: CASSLLAETYEQYF. For the CDR3, the DNA is TGTGCCAGCAGCCTCCTAGCGGAAACCTACGAGCAGTACTTC.

The CDR3 coding sequence is TGCAGCGTTGCGTCCAAAGGGATCTATGGCTACACCTTC. This codes for CSVASKGIYGYTF. This sequence joins TRBV29-1 and TRBJ1-2, with D unresolved. Trimming took 4 bases from V and 4 from J, leaving 13 bases between them. The length of the CDR3 is 13 residues. From germline, CDR1 is SQVTM and CDR2 ANQGSEA.

The rearrangement joins TRBV24-1 to TRBJ2-1; tentatively, D is TRBD1 (5 bases). The CDR3 totals 11 residues. Trimming left V 9 bases short and J 12 bases short, with 14 bases between. The germline gives CDR1 KGHDR, CDR2 SFDVKD. The CDR3 DNA reads as TGTGCCACCTCGACTTCCCAGGGGCAGTTCTTC. It translates to CATSTSQGQFF.

This clonotype was observed at least ten times. The DNA for the CDR3 is TGCGCCAGCAAGGCCTGGGGTATGAACACTGAAGCTTTCTTT. Translated, it gives CASKAWGMNTEAFF. The V and J genes are TRBV5-1 and TRBJ1-1; D not certain. Germline V CDR1 and CDR2: SGHRS, YFSETQ. The length of the CDR3 is 14 residues. V was shortened by 6 bases and J by 0 bases, with 12 bases between the two germline ends.

The chain joins TRBV7-3 to TRBJ1-6; D gene unclear. The CDR3 covers 13 residues. The ends were cut back, 6 bases at V and 7 bases at J, with 10 bases in the middle. CDR1 and CDR2 (germline): SGHTA, FQGTGA. The CDR3 nucleotides are TGTGCCAGCAGTTTATACGAGAATTCACCCCTCCACTTT. Amino acids: CASSLYENSPLHF.

A few counts support this clonotype. This rearrangement joins TRBV6-1 to TRBJ1-1; tentatively, D is TRBD1 (5 bases). Trimming took off 6 bases at V and 3 bases at J, with 17 bases between the two ends. Germline V lookup: CDR1 MNHNS, CDR2 SASEGT. CDR3 length: 15 amino acids. The CDR3 sequence: CASSRTRRGDTEAFF. CDR3 sequence (DNA): TGTGCCAGCAGCCGCACCCGGAGGGGTGACACTGAAGCTTTCTTT.

V usage is TRBV7-9 and J usage is TRBJ1-5; D possibly corresponds to TRBD1 (5 bases). Germline CDR1 SEHNR, CDR2 FQNEAQ (reference sequence). Trimming pared 5 bases from V and 9 bases from J, leaving 14 bases between. There are 13 residues in the CDR3. Written as DNA, the CDR3 is TGTGCCAGCAGCGGAATCGGGGGGTGGCCCCAGCATTTT. Protein: CASSGIGGWPQHF.

V usage is TRBV19 and J usage is TRBJ1-1; 7 nucleotides match TRBD1. The J segment lost 8 bases and the V segment lost 7 bases, leaving 10 bases of the junction unmatched. Germline V gives CDR1 LNHDA, CDR2 SQIVND (reference sequence). The CDR3 covers 13 residues. CDR3 protein: CASTQIPTGEAFF. In DNA form, the CDR3 reads TGTGCCAGTACCCAAATCCCGACAGGGGAAGCTTTCTTT.

This clonotype was observed many times. The chain links TRBV7-9 to TRBJ2-1; no definite D call. V gave up 7 bases and J gave up 5 bases, with 9 bases separating them. CDR3 length: 12 residues. Germline V gene sequence: CDR1 SEHNR, CDR2 FQNEAQ (reference sequence). CDR3 nucleotide sequence: TGTGCCAGCACTGGTTTTGACAATGAGCAGTTCTTC. Translation: CASTGFDNEQFF.

This clonotype was seen only a few times. This chain uses TRBV7-9 with TRBJ2-1; 14 nucleotides align to TRBD2. Germline assignment: CDR1 SEHNR and CDR2 FQNEAQ (reference sequence). The CDR3 contains 17 residues. Losses at the gene ends were 5 bases for V and 4 bases for J; bases not matched to a gene: 7. In DNA, the CDR3 is TGTGCCAGCAGCCCCGGGACTAGCGGGAGAACGTACAATGAGCAGTTCTTC. It yields the protein CASSPGTSGRTYNEQFF.

V and J are TRBV2 and TRBJ1-3; D not resolved. Trimming removed 5 bases at V and 0 bases at J, with 11 bases between. Germline CDR1 is SNHLY and CDR2 is FYNNEI. This CDR3 is built from 15 residues. As DNA, the CDR3 is TGTGCCAGCAGTAGATCGGACGGCTCTGGAAACACCATATATTTT. Its protein is CASSRSDGSGNTIYF.

The chain joins TRBV7-9 to TRBJ1-2; the D is unclear. CDR3 length: 12 residues. V was trimmed by 6 bases and J by 8 bases, leaving 13 bases between them. CDR1 is SEHNR, CDR2 FQNEAQ, per germline (reference sequence). CDR3 amino acids: CASRSRVGGYTF. Here the CDR3 DNA reads TGTGCCAGCAGGTCGAGGGTTGGAGGCTACACCTTC. Based on the CDR3 plus reference TRBV7-9 and TRBJ1-2, the full variable domain is DTGVSQNPRHKITKRGQNVTFRCDPISEHNRLYWYRQTLGQGPEFLTYFQNEAQLEKSRLLSDRFSAERPKGSFSTLEIQRTEQGDSAMYLCASRSRVGGYTFGSGTRLTVV.

V is TRBV24-1 and J is TRBJ2-3; TRBD2 aligns across 7 bases. The germline V gene has CDR1 KGHDR and CDR2 SFDVKD. The CDR3 loop spans 16 amino acids. Trimming took 9 bases from V and 0 from J; bases not matched to a gene: 11. The CDR3 spells CATQAGMDPSTDTQYF. Here the CDR3 DNA reads TGTGCCACCCAAGCGGGGATGGACCCTAGCACAGATACGCAGTATTTT.

This clonotype was picked up a small number of times. CDR3 residues: CASTPKGHRGLEQYF. The DNA for the CDR3 is TGTGCCAGCACACCGAAGGGGCACAGGGGGCTCGAGCAGTACTTC. The J gene is TRBJ2-7, the V gene TRBV25-1; 9 bases align to TRBD1. V lost 7 bases, J lost 6 bases, and 13 bases stayed unmatched. CDR1 is MGHDK and CDR2 is SYGVNS in the germline V gene. The CDR3 contains 15 residues.

The chain uses TRBV5-1 and TRBJ1-1, with D tentatively TRBD1 (6 bases). The CDR3 is made up of 13 amino acids. Germline V gene lookup returns CDR1 SGHRS and CDR2 YFSETQ. The V gene lost 2 bases and the J gene lost 9 bases, with 14 bases spanning the gap. The CDR3 region is CASSLTAGAQAFF. The DNA for the CDR3 is TGCGCCAGCAGCTTAACCGCAGGGGCGCAAGCTTTCTTT.

This clonotype was counted a few times. The gene calls are TRBV6-5 and TRBJ1-2; 10 bases align to TRBD1. J was trimmed by 3 bases and V by 2 bases; bases with no gene match: 3. Per the germline V gene, CDR1 is MNHEY and CDR2 is SVGAGI. The CDR3 totals 15 residues. Written as DNA, the CDR3 is TGTGCCAGCAGTTACCGGGACAGGGGTCACTATGGCTACACCTTC. Its protein product is CASSYRDRGHYGYTF.

The chain links TRBV14 to TRBJ1-1; 8 nucleotides align to TRBD1. The CDR3 totals 21 residues. V shed 4 bases, J shed 0 bases, and the junction held 22 bases outside the gene matches. Germline lookup yields CDR1 SGHDN and CDR2 FVKESK. The CDR3 sequence is CASSRRTGSQGVPKLNTEAFF. The DNA for the CDR3 is TGTGCCAGCAGCCGCAGGACGGGCTCACAGGGGGTCCCCAAACTGAACACTGAAGCTTTCTTT.